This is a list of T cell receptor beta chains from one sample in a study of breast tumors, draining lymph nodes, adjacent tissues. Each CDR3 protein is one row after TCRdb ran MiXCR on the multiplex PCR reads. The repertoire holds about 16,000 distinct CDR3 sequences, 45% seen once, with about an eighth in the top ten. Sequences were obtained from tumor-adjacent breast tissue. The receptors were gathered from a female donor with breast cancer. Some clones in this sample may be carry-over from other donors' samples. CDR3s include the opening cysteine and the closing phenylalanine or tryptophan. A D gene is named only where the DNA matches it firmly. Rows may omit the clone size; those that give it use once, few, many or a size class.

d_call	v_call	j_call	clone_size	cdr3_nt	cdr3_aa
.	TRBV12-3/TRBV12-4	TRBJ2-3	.	TGTGCCAGCAGTTCGGATAGGGTGCTGGATACGCAGTATTTT	CASSSDRVLDTQYF
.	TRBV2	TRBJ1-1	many	TGTGCCAGCTCTAGTAAGACCTACGGCACTGAAGCTTTCTTT	CASSSKTYGTEAFF
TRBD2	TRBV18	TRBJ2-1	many	TGTGCCAGCTCACGATCTCTAGCGGGGCTTTACAATGAGCAGTTCTTC	CASSRSLAGLYNEQFF
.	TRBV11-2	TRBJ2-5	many	TGTGCCAGCAGCTTACTTTCCCAAGGGGAGACCCAGTACTTC	CASSLLSQGETQYF
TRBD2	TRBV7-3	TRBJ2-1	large	TGTGCCAGCGGAATAGCGGGCGCCCGCAATGAGCAGTTCTTC	CASGIAGARNEQFF
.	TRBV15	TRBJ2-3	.	TGTGCCACCAGCAGAGATTCGGGACTTCATACGCAGTACTTT	CATSRDSGLHTQYF
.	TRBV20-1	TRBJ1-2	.	TGCAGTGCTAGAGTTTCCCCCGAGGACAGCCACAAGGTTCCTTATGGCTACACCTTC	CSARVSPEDSHKVPYGYTF
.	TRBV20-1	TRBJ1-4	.	TGCAGTGCTAGAGATCCAAGCCTTAATGAAAAACTGTTTTTT	CSARDPSLNEKLFF
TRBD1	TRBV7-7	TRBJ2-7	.	TGTGCTAGCAGCTTCAGGGACAGGGGCCCTTACGAGCAGTACTTC	CASSFRDRGPYEQYF
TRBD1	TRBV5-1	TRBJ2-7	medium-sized	TGCGCCAGCAGCCCAGGCGGGACAGGGGTCTACGAGCAGTACTTC	CASSPGGTGVYEQYF
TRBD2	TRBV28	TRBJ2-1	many	TGTGCCAGCACTACGCTGGGGCTAGCGGGAGACAATGAGCAGTTCTTC	CASTTLGLAGDNEQFF
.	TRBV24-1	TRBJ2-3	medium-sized	TGTGCCACCAGCCCTAGGGGGACTAGCACAGATACGCAGTATTTT	CATSPRGTSTDTQYF
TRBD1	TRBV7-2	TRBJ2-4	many	TGTGCCAGCAGCCCGCGGACAGGGTGGAGAAACATTCAGCACTTC	CASSPRTGWRNIQHF
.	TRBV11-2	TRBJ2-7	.	TGTGCCAGCAGCCTACCCTACGAGCCGTACTTC	CASSLPYEPYF
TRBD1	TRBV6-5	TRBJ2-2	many	TGTGCCAGCAAATCAGGGGGCGCCTCCGGGGAGCTGTTTTTT	CASKSGGASGELFF
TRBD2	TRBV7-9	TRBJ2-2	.	TGTGCCAGCAGCCCCACCCGACTAGCGGGATTGCCCGGGGAGCTGTTTTTT	CASSPTRLAGLPGELFF
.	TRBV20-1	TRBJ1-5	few	TGCAGTGCAAACCGGGCAGGGTTGGGTTATCAGCCCCAGCATTTT	CSANRAGLGYQPQHF
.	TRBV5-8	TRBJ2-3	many	TGTGCCAGCAGCGAAGGACACCTTAGCACAGATACGCAGTATTTT	CASSEGHLSTDTQYF
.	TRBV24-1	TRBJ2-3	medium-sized	TGTGCCACCAGTTTCACAGATACGCAGTATTTT	CATSFTDTQYF
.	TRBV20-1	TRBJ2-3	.	TGCAGTGTCAAGGTTCAACCAGTGGGAGATACGCAGTATTTT	CSVKVQPVGDTQYF
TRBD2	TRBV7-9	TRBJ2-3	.	TGTGCCAGCAGCTTAGAATGGCTAGCGGGCACAGATACGCAGTATTTT	CASSLEWLAGTDTQYF
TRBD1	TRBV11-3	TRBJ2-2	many	TGTGCCAGCACCTTCAGGGGGCGTAACGGGGAGCTGTTTTTT	CASTFRGRNGELFF